These 28 T cell receptor beta chains share one sample of origin, sequenced in a study of blood T cell repertoires in COVID-19. Data came from immunoSEQ multiplex PCR; TCRdb stores just in-frame clones and leaves some out. The sample has over 150,000 clones; roughly 85% are singletons. The specimen sequenced was peripheral blood. The receptors derive from a woman of 80 years or more with active or convalescent COVID-19.

This chain uses TRBV6-5 with TRBJ1-2; D perhaps matches TRBD1 (5 bases). The CDR3 totals 12 residues. V dropped 6 bases and J dropped 7 bases, with 12 bases sitting between them. Germline V lookup: CDR1 MNHEY, CDR2 SVGAGI. CDR3: CASRYQGSGYTF. CDR3 bases: TGTGCCAGCAGATATCAGGGTTCTGGCTACACCTTC.

The CDR3 sequence: CASSPPGGNYGYTF. CDR3 DNA: TGTGCCAGCTCACCACCAGGCGGTAACTATGGCTACACCTTC. The chain combines TRBV18 with TRBJ1-2, with unresolved D. CDR1 is KGHSH and CDR2 is LQKENI in the germline V gene. The CDR3 totals 14 residues. V lost 0 bases and J lost 1, with 6 bases in between.

The gene calls are TRBV6-4 and TRBJ2-1; 8 bases agree with TRBD1. The CDR3 is made up of 13 amino acids. Germline lookup yields CDR1 MRHNA and CDR2 SNTAGT. V trimming: 3 bases; J trimming: 12 bases; junction bases outside the gene matches: 7. The CDR3 nucleotides are TGTGCCAGCAGTGAACAGGGGGAAGGGGGGCAGTTCTTC. Its translation is CASSEQGEGGQFF.

The CDR3 bases are TGTGCCTGGAGTGGCAGGGTCTCTGAAAAACTGTTTTTT. Translation: CAWSGRVSEKLFF. The chain carries TRBV30 and TRBJ1-4; D possibly corresponds to TRBD1 (5 bases). The CDR3 runs 13 residues. V was clipped by 1 base and J by 7 bases, with 10 bases between them. Looked up from germline, CDR1 is GTSNPN and CDR2 is SVGIG (reference sequence).

This clone was observed a few times. The rearrangement links TRBV28 to TRBJ1-2; D gene ambiguous. V was shortened by 3 bases and J by 4 bases, with 6 bases between the two germline ends. The CDR3 consists of 12 residues. CDR1 is MDHEN and CDR2 is SYDVKM in the germline V gene. This CDR3 is CASSFQAYGYTF. The CDR3 DNA is TGTGCCAGCAGTTTCCAGGCCTATGGCTACACCTTC.

This clone showed up just a few times. V and J are TRBV6-5 and TRBJ2-1; the match to TRBD2 covers 8 bases. The ends lost 8 bases at V and 9 bases at J; junction bases unmatched: 12. The CDR3 covers 14 residues. CDR1 is MNHEY and CDR2 is SVGAGI in the germline V gene. The CDR3 reads CASDGGGESGEQFF. In DNA, the CDR3 is TGTGCCAGCGACGGGGGGGGAGAGAGTGGTGAGCAGTTCTTC.

The rearrangement joins TRBV30 to TRBJ1-2, with a weak D call TRBD1 (6 bases). With 4 bases removed from V and 2 bases from J, the gap between germline ends came to 11 bases. The CDR3 runs to 13 residues. Germline CDR1 reads GTSNPN; CDR2 reads SVGIG (reference sequence). The CDR3 region has the DNA TGTGCCTGGACGGGACAACCAAACTATGGCTACACCTTC. Protein: CAWTGQPNYGYTF.

This sequence joins TRBV21-1 and TRBJ1-1. TRBV21-1 is assigned pseudogene status. The CDR3 spans 16 residues. CDR3 amino acids: CASSKKGGGIHTEAFF. The CDR3 DNA reads as TGTGCCAGCAGCAAAAAAGGAGGTGGAATCCACACTGAAGCTTTCTTT.

The genes are TRBV5-1 and TRBJ1-2; the D gene is possibly TRBD1 (6 bases). The CDR3 runs 12 residues. Trimming left V 0 bases short and J 7 bases short, with 7 bases between. CDR1 SGHRS and CDR2 YFSETQ come from the germline V gene. CDR3 sequence: CASSLDRAGYTF. The CDR3 DNA is TGCGCCAGCAGCTTGGACAGGGCTGGCTACACCTTC.

This clone has a single count. V usage is TRBV5-1 and J usage is TRBJ1-6; perhaps TRBD1 as D (5 bases). The V end lost 3 bases, the J end lost 7 bases, and 23 bases lay between the germline ends. CDR1 is SGHRS, CDR2 YFSETQ, per germline. There are 18 residues in the CDR3. CDR3 amino acids: CASSYGSRGGIGNSPLHF. The CDR3 DNA is TGCGCCAGCAGCTACGGGTCAAGGGGCGGAATAGGGAATTCACCCCTCCACTTT.

The chain recombines TRBV19 with TRBJ1-3, with D unclear. CDR1 and CDR2 from the germline V gene are LNHDA and SQIVND (reference sequence). The CDR3 has 14 amino acids. Trimming cost V 8 bases and J 4 bases, with 15 bases left between them. CDR3 in amino acids: CASSDGRRGNTIYF. DNA of the CDR3: TGTGCCAGTTCTGACGGGAGGAGAGGAAACACCATATATTTT.

This clone was recorded a few times. The genes are TRBV2 and TRBJ2-6, with unresolved D. The CDR3 length is 15 residues. V was trimmed by 6 bases and J by 1 base, leaving 10 bases between them. CDR1 and CDR2 from the germline V gene are SNHLY and FYNNEI. CDR3 nucleotides: TGTGCCAGCAGAGATACTAATTCTGGGGCCAACGTCCTGACTTTC. Its protein is CASRDTNSGANVLTF.

This rearrangement joins TRBV19 to TRBJ2-1, with 11 bases that match TRBD2. The germline gives CDR1 LNHDA, CDR2 SQIVND (reference sequence). CDR3 size: 13 residues. V lost 10 bases and J lost 9; bases outside the gene matches: 8. This CDR3 is CATQGLAGPEQFF. The CDR3, as DNA: TGTGCCACCCAAGGACTAGCGGGCCCTGAGCAGTTCTTC.

The table lists this clone with a count of one. The chain recombines TRBV7-2 with TRBJ2-2, with TRBD2 identical over 11 bases. In germline, CDR1 is SGHTA, CDR2 FQGNSA. The junction had 4 bases not matched to a gene; V was cut back by 5 bases and J by 5 bases. The CDR3 totals 15 residues. CDR3 sequence (DNA): TGTGCCAGCAGCCCCATAGCGGGAGGGACCGGGGAGCTGTTTTTT. It yields the protein CASSPIAGGTGELFF.

The chain joins TRBV7-9 to TRBJ2-7, with 13 nucleotides matching TRBD2. Per germline, CDR1 SEHNR and CDR2 FQNEAQ (reference sequence). The CDR3 is made up of 17 amino acids. With 5 bases clipped from V and 1 base from J, the junction kept 8 bases outside the gene matches. CDR3 DNA sequence: TGTGCCAGCAGCGGCGGGACTAGCGGGACGTTTTCCTACGAGCAGTACTTC. The encoded protein is CASSGGTSGTFSYEQYF. The full variable domain, its missing parts supplied by reference TRBV7-9 and TRBJ2-7, is DTGVSQNPRHKITKRGQNVTFRCDPISEHNRLYWYRQTLGQGPEFLTYFQNEAQLEKSRLLSDRFSAERPKGSFSTLEIQRTEQGDSAMYLCASSGGTSGTFSYEQYFGPGTRLTVT.

The CDR3, as DNA: TGCGCCAGCACCCGACAGGGCCGCTCCTACAATGAGCAGTTCTTC. It translates to CASTRQGRSYNEQFF. The chain couples TRBV4-1 to TRBJ2-1, with TRBD1 matching 7 bases. The trim removed 7 bases at V and 0 bases at J, leaving 6 bases unmatched. The CDR3 covers 15 residues. Germline CDR1 reads MGHRA; CDR2 reads YSYEKL.

J is TRBJ1-5 and V is TRBV20-1; 7 bases line up with TRBD1. After removal of 3 bases from V and 3 bases from J, the junction contained 8 bases not matched to a gene. The CDR3 spans 15 residues. The germline V gene has CDR1 DFQATT and CDR2 SNEGSKA (reference sequence). The CDR3, as DNA: TGCAGTGCTAGTAACAGGGGCCTTCCCAATCAGCCCCAGCATTTT. Its protein product is CSASNRGLPNQPQHF.

The gene calls are TRBV3-1 (or the pseudogene TRBV3-2) and TRBJ2-5, with D maybe TRBD1 (5 bases). Trimming removed 1 base from V and 5 bases from J, with 5 bases in between. The CDR3 runs 12 residues. CDR1 is LGHDT, CDR2 YNNKEL, per germline (reference sequence). CDR3 sequence (DNA): TGTGCCAGCAGCCAAGCAGGGGAGACCCAGTACTTC. Residues: CASSQAGETQYF.

The chain carries TRBV3-1 (or the pseudogene TRBV3-2) and TRBJ1-5; D possibly corresponds to TRBD1 (6 bases). CDR3 length: 16 residues. V lost 2 bases, J lost 4 bases, and 15 bases lay in between. Looked up from germline, CDR1 is LGHDT and CDR2 is YNNKEL (reference sequence). CDR3 region: CASSQKGGGLNQPQHF. DNA of the CDR3: TGTGCCAGCAGCCAAAAGGGGGGAGGGTTGAATCAGCCCCAGCATTTT.

This clone was counted a few times. This chain connects TRBV9 to TRBJ1-2; weak D call: TRBD1 (6 bases). The CDR3 loop spans 14 amino acids. Per germline, CDR1 SGDLS and CDR2 YYNGEE. V lost 5 bases, J lost 7 bases, and 18 bases lay in between. This CDR3 is CASSTQQGFSGYTF. In DNA form, the CDR3 reads TGTGCCAGCAGTACACAACAGGGCTTTAGTGGCTACACCTTC.

This clone was counted a single time. The chain employs TRBV5-8 and TRBJ2-5, with TRBD1 as a possible D gene (6 bases). This CDR3 spans 14 amino acids. Germline V gives CDR1 SGHTS, CDR2 YDEGEE. Between the trimmed V and J ends, which lost 0 bases and 5 bases, there was a span of 11 bases. The CDR3 loop is CASSLGQVRETQYF. The CDR3 nucleotides read TGTGCCAGCAGCTTGGGACAGGTCCGCGAGACCCAGTACTTC.

This chain links TRBV19 with TRBJ1-5; D perhaps matches TRBD1 (6 bases). CDR1 LNHDA and CDR2 SQIVND come from the germline V gene (reference sequence). This CDR3 has 13 amino acids. The V and J ends lost 4 bases and 7 bases respectively, with 11 bases between them. The CDR3 here is CASSTQGGQPQHF. The DNA of the CDR3 is TGTGCCAGTAGTACACAGGGTGGGCAGCCCCAGCATTTT.

This clone was seen only once. The rearrangement links TRBV12-5 to TRBJ1-2; D perhaps matches TRBD1 (6 bases). The V and J ends lost 0 bases and 7 bases respectively, with 15 bases between them. The CDR3 has 15 residues. From germline, CDR1 is LGHNT and CDR2 FRNRAP. The CDR3: CASGLVVAGGPGYTF. CDR3 bases: TGTGCTAGTGGTTTGGTAGTTGCGGGGGGGCCTGGCTACACCTTC.

The CDR3 nucleotides are TGTGCCAGTAGAGAGGCAGGGTCGGGTACTGAAGCTTTCTTT. Residues: CASREAGSGTEAFF. This chain links TRBV19 with TRBJ1-1; D is possibly TRBD1 (5 bases). Germline V CDR1 and CDR2: LNHDA, SQIVND (reference sequence). Trimming took off 6 bases at V and 5 bases at J, with 16 bases between the two ends. This CDR3 region has 14 residues.

The sample holds one count of this clone. The chain links TRBV3-1 (or the pseudogene TRBV3-2) to TRBJ2-2; weak D call: TRBD1 (8 bases). Germline V gene lookup returns CDR1 LGHDT and CDR2 YNNKEL (reference sequence). Trimming took off 6 bases at V and 5 bases at J, with 16 bases between the two ends. The length of the CDR3 is 15 residues. The CDR3 protein is CASRIGQGGTGELFF. The DNA of the CDR3 is TGTGCCAGCAGGATTGGACAGGGAGGGACCGGGGAGCTGTTTTTT.

The chain combines TRBV27 with TRBJ2-3; D is possibly TRBD1 (6 bases). V was cut by 4 bases and J by 10 bases, with 24 bases left in between. This CDR3 region has 16 residues. Germline V gives CDR1 MNHEY, CDR2 SMNVEV (reference sequence). DNA for the CDR3: TGTGCCAGCAGTTCAAGGGGCCGGAACAGGGTGGGGGCGCAGTATTTT. This codes for CASSSRGRNRVGAQYF.

The chain recombines TRBV28 with TRBJ2-3; tentative D call: TRBD2 (7 bases). This CDR3 is built from 17 residues. With 3 bases removed from V and 3 bases from J, the gap between germline ends came to 19 bases. The germline CDR1 and CDR2 sequences are MDHEN and SYDVKM. This chain's CDR3 is CASSLLGGATLTDTQYF. Here the CDR3 DNA reads TGTGCCAGCAGTTTGCTAGGGGGGGCTACGTTAACAGATACGCAGTATTTT.

This clone appeared once. The rearrangement links TRBV28 to TRBJ2-7; 9 bases agree with TRBD1. The junction had 7 bases not matched to a gene; V was cut back by 5 bases and J by 5 bases. Germline V gives CDR1 MDHEN, CDR2 SYDVKM. The CDR3 has 14 amino acids. CDR3 in DNA: TGTGCCAGCAGTCCCCGGGACAGGGACCACGAGCAGTACTTC. Residues: CASSPRDRDHEQYF. Looking up the rest from reference TRBV28 and TRBJ2-7 gives the full variable domain: DVKVTQSSRYLVKRTGEKVFLECVQDMDHENMFWYRQDPGLGLRLIYFSYDVKMKEKGDIPEGYSVSREKKERFSLILESASTNQTSMYLCASSPRDRDHEQYFGPGTRLTVT.